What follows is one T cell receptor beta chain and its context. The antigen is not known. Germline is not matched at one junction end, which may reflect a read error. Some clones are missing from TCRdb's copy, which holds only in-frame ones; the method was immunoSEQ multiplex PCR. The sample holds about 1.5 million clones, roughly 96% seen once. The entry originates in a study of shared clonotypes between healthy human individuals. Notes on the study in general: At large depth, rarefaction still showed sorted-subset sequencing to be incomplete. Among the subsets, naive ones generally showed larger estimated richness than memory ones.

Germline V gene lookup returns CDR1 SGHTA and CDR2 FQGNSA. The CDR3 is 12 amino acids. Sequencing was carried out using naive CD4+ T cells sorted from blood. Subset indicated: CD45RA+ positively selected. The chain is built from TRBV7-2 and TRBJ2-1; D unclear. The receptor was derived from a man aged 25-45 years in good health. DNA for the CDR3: TGTGCCAGCAGCTTAGGTAGGGCGACGTGGGTCTTC. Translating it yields CASSLGRATWVF.